What follows describes a single T cell receptor beta chain. Its binding antigen is unknown. No per-base quality is available; no much larger clone lies one base away. Taken from the germline V gene, the CDR1 and CDR2 loops are SGHTA and FQGTGA. From cysteine to phenylalanine, the CDR3 is 17 amino acids long. Kept here is only the CDR3 DNA, which spans 51 bases and is read in frame from base 1. Trimming leaves V shorter by 4 bases and J shorter by 3 bases, with the junction holding 11 bases beyond the gene matches. The receptor library was made with the immunoSEQ multiplex PCR assay. Imported from immuneACCESS, the table was reduced by TCRdb to in-frame sequences with V and J called. These copies leave out some clones; in studies compared against another copy, an unresolved V gene accounts for under half, and the cause of the remainder is not known. This sample lists around 50,000 clones; around 92% were detected once. The leading ten clones occupy 0.6% to 0.7% of the sample.

The sample is drawn from a study of T cell changes during pregnancy in multiple sclerosis (dated by TCRdb to about 2019). Regarding the research as a whole: The study looked at changes in the T cell repertoire across pregnancy in women with multiple sclerosis.

The receptor was isolated from a female donor with multiple sclerosis, enrolled in a pregnancy study. The V and J genes are TRBV7-3 and TRBJ2-2; 7 bases in the middle match TRBD1. Material: CD4+ T cells from peripheral blood mononuclear cells, obtained after pregnancy. The CDR3 protein sequence reads: CASSSEGAVGDTGELFF. The nucleotides are TGTGCCAGCAGCTCTGAGGGGGCGGTGGGGGACACCGGGGAGCTGTTTTTT.